This record looks at one T cell receptor beta chain sequence and its context. The entry originates in a study of cytomegalovirus exposure and HLA in healthy donors. The CDR3 sequence is 11 residues long. Trimming removed 5 bases from V and 12 bases from J, with 13 bases in between. CDR1 and CDR2 from the germline V gene are LNHDA and SQIVND (reference sequence). The PCR used 60 Vbeta and 13 Jbeta primers. TCRdb's copy holds only in-frame clones and misses some; the assay was immunoSEQ multiplex PCR. The repertoire includes under 200,000 clones, roughly 79% of them detected once, and over 11% sits in the top ten.

Sequenced input: PBMCs. The chain couples TRBV19 to TRBJ1-1, with TRBD1 as a possible D gene (5 bases). This TCR came from a middle-aged man in good health and CMV-seropositive. The CDR3 is CASSLDRQTFF. The CDR3 coding sequence is TGTGCCAGTAGTCTCGACAGACAAACTTTCTTT.